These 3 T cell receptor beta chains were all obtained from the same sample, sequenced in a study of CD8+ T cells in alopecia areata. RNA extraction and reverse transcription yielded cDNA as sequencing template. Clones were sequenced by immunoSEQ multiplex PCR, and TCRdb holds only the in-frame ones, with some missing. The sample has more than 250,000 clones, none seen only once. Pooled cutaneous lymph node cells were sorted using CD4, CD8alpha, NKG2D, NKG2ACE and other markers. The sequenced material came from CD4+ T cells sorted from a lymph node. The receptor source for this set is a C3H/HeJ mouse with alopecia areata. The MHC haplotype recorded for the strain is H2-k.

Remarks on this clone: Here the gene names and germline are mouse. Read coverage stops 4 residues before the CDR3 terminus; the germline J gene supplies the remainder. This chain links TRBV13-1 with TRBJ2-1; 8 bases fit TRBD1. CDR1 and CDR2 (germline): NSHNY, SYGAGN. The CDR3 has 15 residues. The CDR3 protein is CASSDAPRGRAEQFF. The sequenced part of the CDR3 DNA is TGTGCCAGCAGTGATGCACCCAGGGGGCGGGCT.

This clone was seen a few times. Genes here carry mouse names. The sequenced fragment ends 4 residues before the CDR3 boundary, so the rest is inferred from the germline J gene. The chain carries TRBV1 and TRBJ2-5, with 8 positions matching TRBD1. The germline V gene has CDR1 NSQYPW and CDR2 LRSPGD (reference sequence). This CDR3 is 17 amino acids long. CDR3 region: CTCSADLKQGGKDTQYF. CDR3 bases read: TGCACCTGCAGTGCAGATCTCAAACAGGGGGGAAAAGAC.

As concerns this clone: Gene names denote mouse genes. CDR3 loop: CASSLRLGGSAETLYF. Partial CDR3 DNA: TGTGCCAGCAGTCTTCGACTGGGGGGTAGTGCAGAA. The chain recombines TRBV13-1 with TRBJ2-3; 10 bases match TRBD2. The read is 4 residues too short to cover the CDR3 end, so that end is filled in from the germline J gene. Per germline, CDR1 NSHNY and CDR2 SYGAGN. The CDR3 has 16 amino acids. Trimming removed 4 bases from V and 0 bases from J; junction bases left unmatched: 5.